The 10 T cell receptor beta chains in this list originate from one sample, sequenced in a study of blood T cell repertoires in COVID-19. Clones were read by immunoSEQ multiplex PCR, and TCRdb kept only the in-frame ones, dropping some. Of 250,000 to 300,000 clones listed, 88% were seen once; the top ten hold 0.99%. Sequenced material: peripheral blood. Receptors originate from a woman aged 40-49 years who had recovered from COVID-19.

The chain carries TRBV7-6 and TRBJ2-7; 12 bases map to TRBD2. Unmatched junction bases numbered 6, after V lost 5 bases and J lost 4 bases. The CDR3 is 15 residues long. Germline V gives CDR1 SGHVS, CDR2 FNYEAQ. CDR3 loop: CASSPLAGGLYEQYF. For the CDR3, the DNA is TGTGCCAGCAGCCCCCTAGCGGGAGGGTTGTACGAGCAGTACTTC. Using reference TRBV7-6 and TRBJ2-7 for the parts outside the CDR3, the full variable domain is GAGVSQSPRYKVTKRGQDVALRCDPISGHVSLYWYRQALGQGPEFLTYFNYEAQQDKSGLPNDRFSAERPEGSISTLTIQRTEQRDSAMYRCASSPLAGGLYEQYFGPGTRLTVT.

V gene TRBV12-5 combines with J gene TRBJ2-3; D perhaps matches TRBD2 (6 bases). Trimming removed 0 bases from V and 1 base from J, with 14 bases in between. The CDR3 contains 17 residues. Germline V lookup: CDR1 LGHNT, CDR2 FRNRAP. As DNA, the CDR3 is TGTGCTAGTGGTTTGGTACGTAGCGGTGGGGGCACAGATACGCAGTATTTT. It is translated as CASGLVRSGGGTDTQYF.

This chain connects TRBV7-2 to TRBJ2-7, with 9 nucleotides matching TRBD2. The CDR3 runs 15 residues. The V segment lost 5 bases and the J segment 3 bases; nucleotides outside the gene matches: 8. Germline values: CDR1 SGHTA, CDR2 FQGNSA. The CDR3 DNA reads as TGTGCCAGCAGCCAGGACGGGACTAGCATCTACGAGCAGTACTTC. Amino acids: CASSQDGTSIYEQYF.

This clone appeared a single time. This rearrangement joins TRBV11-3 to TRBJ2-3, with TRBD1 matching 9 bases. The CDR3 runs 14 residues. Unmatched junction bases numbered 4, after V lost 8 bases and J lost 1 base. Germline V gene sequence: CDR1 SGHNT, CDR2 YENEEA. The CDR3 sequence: CASARDRGTDTQYF. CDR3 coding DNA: TGTGCCAGCGCCCGGGACAGGGGCACAGATACGCAGTATTTT.

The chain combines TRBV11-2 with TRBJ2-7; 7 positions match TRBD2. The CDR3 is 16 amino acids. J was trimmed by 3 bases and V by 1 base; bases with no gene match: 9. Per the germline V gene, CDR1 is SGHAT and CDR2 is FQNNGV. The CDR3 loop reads CASSLVVLAAYYEQYF. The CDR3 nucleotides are TGTGCCAGCAGCTTAGTTGTCCTAGCGGCCTACTACGAGCAGTACTTC.

This CDR3 is CASSPQGTGVQETQYF. The CDR3, as DNA: TGCGCCAGCAGCCCCCAGGGGACAGGGGTCCAAGAGACCCAGTACTTC. V gene TRBV5-1 combines with J gene TRBJ2-5, with 10 bases that match TRBD1. CDR3 length: 16 amino acids. Germline values: CDR1 SGHRS, CDR2 YFSETQ. The ends lost 4 bases at V and 1 base at J; junction bases unmatched: 7.

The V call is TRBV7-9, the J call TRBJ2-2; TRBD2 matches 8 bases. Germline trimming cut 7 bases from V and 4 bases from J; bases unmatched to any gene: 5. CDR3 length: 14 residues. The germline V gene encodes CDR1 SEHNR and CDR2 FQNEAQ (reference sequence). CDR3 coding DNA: TGTGCCAGCATGGGCGCGGGAGGCACCGGGGAGCTGTTTTTT. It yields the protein CASMGAGGTGELFF.

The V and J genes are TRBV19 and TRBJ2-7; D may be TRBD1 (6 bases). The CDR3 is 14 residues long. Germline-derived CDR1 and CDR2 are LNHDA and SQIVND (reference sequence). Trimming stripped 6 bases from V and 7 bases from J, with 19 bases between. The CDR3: CASRPGAAGWEQYF. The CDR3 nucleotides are TGTGCCAGTAGGCCAGGGGCCGCAGGCTGGGAGCAGTACTTC.

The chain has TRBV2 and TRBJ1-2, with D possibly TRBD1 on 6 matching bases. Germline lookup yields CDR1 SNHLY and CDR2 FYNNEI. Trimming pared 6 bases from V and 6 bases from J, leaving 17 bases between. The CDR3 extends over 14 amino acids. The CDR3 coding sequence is TGTGCCAGCAGAGGCCGGCCCAGGGGCGATGGCTACACCTTC. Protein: CASRGRPRGDGYTF.

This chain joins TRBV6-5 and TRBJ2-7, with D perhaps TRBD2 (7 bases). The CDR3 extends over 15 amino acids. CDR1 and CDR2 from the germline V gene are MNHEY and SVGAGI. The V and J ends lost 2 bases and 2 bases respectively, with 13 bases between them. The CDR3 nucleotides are TGTGCCAGCAGTTACGGGGGGGGCCCTACCTACGAGCAGTACTTC. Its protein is CASSYGGGPTYEQYF.